This T cell receptor (beta chain) was documented in a study of blood T cell repertoires in COVID-19. At the level of the study: The United States, Italy and Spain provided the acute and convalescent COVID-19 samples.

Study processing details: Researchers report that nucleated cell counts were estimated from reference gene primer amplification. Sequencing used immunoSEQ multiplex PCR; TCRdb keeps in-frame clones, though not all of them. Clone size and V and J calls were adopted from that table, with D and trimming inferred from the DNA. The table has roughly 230,000 clones, approximately 81% seen once. The germline gives CDR1 SGHRS, CDR2 YFSETQ. The ends lost 1 base at V and 2 bases at J; junction bases unmatched: 9. This CDR3 is 18 amino acids long. The sample consisted of peripheral blood. The TCR was taken from a woman older than 75 with acute or convalescent COVID-19. The rearrangement joins TRBV5-1 to TRBJ2-3; 11 nucleotides align to TRBD2. The CDR3 sequence: CASSLRLTSGAYTDTQYF. CDR3 DNA sequence: TGCGCCAGCAGCTTGAGGCTGACTAGCGGGGCATACACAGATACGCAGTATTTT. The variable domain in full, completed from reference TRBV5-1 and TRBJ2-3, reads KAGVTQTPRYLIKTRGQQVTLSCSPISGHRSVSWYQQTPGQGLQFLFEYFSETQRNKGNFPGRFSGRQFSNSRSEMNVSTLELGDSALYLCASSLRLTSGAYTDTQYFGPGTRLTVL.